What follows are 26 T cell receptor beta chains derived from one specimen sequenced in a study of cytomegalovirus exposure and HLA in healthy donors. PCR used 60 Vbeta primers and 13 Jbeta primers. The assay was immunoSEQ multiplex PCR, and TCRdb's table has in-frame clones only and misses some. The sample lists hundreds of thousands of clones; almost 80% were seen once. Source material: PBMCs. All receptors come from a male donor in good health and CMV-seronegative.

The CDR3 nucleotides read TGTGCCAGCAGCCCGATGGGGGGTAGCAATCAGCCCCAGCATTTT. Translated, it gives CASSPMGGSNQPQHF. The chain has TRBV2 and TRBJ1-5; D might be TRBD1 (5 bases). Trimming took off 6 bases at V and 0 bases at J, with 12 bases between the two ends. The CDR3 consists of 15 residues. CDR1 is SNHLY and CDR2 is FYNNEI in the germline V gene.

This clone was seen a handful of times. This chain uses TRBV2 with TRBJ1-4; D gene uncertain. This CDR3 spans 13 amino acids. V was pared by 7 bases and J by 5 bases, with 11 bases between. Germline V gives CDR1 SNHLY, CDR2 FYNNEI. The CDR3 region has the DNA TGTGCCAGCACGCGGGCGGGGAATGAAAAACTGTTTTTT. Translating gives CASTRAGNEKLFF.

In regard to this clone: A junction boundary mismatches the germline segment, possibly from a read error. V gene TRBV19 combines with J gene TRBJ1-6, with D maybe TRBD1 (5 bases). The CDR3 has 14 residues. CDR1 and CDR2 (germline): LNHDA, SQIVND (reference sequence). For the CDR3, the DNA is TGTGCCAGTAGGGGGCGGTCCTACAATTCACCCCTCCACTTT. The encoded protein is CASRGRSYNSPLHF.

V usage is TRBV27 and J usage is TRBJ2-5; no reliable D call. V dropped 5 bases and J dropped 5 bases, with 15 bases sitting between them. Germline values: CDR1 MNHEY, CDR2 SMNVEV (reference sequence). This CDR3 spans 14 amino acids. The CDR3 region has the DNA TGTGCCAGCAGTCGCAGGCCTATTGGGGAGACCCAGTACTTC. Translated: CASSRRPIGETQYF.

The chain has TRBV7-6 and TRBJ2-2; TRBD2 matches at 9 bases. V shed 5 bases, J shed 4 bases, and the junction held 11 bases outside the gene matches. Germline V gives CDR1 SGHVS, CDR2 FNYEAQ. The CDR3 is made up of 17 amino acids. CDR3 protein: CASSGFRSGRGTGELFF. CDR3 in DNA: TGTGCCAGCAGCGGGTTCCGTAGCGGGAGAGGCACCGGGGAGCTGTTTTTT.

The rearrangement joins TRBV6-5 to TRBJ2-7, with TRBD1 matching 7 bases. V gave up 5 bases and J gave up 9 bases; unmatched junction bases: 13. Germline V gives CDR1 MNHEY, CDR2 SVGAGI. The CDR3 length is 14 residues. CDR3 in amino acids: CASSIPGQTIRQYF. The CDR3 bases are TGTGCCAGCAGTATACCGGGACAGACCATCCGGCAGTACTTC.

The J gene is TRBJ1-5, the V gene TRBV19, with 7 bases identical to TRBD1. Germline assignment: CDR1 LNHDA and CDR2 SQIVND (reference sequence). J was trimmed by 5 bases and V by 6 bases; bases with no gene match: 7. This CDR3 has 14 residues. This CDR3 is CASSPDRVDQPQHF. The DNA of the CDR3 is TGTGCCAGTAGCCCCGACAGGGTCGATCAGCCCCAGCATTTT.

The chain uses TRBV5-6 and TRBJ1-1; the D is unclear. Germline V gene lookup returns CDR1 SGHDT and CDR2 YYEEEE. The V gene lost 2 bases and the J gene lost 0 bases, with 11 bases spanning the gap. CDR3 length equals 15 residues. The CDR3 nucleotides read TGTGCCAGCAGCTTTATTCCAGGTTTGAACACTGAAGCTTTCTTT. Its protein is CASSFIPGLNTEAFF.

The CDR3 sequence: CAISESTVNYGYTF. CDR3 DNA: TGTGCCATCAGTGAGTCCACAGTTAACTATGGCTACACCTTC. The gene calls are TRBV10-3 and TRBJ1-2; D gene ambiguous. V was shortened by 0 bases and J by 1 base, with 6 bases between the two germline ends. This CDR3 has 14 amino acids. The germline CDR1 and CDR2 sequences are ENHRY and SYGVKD.

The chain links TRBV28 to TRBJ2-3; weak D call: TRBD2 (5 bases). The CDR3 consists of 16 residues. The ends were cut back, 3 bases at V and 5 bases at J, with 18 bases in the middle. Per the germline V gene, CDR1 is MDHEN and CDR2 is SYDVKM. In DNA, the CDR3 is TGTGCCAGCAGTTTCGTGCTTGGTTCCGGAGGAGATACGCAGTATTTT. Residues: CASSFVLGSGGDTQYF.

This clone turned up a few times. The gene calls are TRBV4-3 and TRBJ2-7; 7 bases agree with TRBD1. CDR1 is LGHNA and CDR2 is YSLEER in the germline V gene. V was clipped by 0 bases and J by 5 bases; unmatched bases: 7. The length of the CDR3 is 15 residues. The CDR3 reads CASSQDRDSLHEQYF. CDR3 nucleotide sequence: TGCGCCAGCAGCCAAGACCGGGACAGTCTCCACGAGCAGTACTTC.

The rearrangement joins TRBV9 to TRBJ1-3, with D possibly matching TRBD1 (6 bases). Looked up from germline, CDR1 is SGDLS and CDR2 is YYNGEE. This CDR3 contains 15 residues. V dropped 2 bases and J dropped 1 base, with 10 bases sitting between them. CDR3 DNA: TGTGCCAGCAGCGTGATGGGGGCTTCTGGAAACACCATATATTTT. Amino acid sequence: CASSVMGASGNTIYF.

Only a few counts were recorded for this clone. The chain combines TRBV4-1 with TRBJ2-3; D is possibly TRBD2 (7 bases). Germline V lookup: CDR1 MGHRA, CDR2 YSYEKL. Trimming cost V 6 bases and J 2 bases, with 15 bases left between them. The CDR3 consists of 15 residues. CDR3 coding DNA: TGCGCCAGCAGTCGAGTGGGGGGGCCCACAGATACGCAGTATTTT. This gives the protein CASSRVGGPTDTQYF.

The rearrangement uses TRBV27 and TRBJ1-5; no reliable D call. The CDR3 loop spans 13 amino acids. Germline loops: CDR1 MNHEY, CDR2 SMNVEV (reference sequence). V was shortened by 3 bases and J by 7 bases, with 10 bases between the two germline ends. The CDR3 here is CASSFRGGQPQHF. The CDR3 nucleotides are TGTGCCAGCAGTTTCCGCGGCGGGCAGCCCCAGCATTTT.

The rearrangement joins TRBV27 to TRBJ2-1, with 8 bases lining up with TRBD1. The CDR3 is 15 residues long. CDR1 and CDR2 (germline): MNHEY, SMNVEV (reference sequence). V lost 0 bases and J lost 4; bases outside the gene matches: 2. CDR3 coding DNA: TGTGCCAGCAGTTTATCCACAGGGGGGTACAATGAGCAGTTCTTC. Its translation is CASSLSTGGYNEQFF.

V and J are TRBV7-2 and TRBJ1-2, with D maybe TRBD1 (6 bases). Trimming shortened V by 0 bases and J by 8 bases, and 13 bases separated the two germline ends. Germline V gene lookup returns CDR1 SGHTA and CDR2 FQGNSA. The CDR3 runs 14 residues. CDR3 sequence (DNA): TGTGCCAGCAGCTTAGCGCAACAGGGTACCGGCTACACCTTC. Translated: CASSLAQQGTGYTF.

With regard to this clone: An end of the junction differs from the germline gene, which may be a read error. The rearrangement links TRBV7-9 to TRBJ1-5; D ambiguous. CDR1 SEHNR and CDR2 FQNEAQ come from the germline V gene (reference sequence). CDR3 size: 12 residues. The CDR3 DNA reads TGTTCCAGCAGCTTAGACGGTCAGCCCCAGCATTTT. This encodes CSSSLDGQPQHF.

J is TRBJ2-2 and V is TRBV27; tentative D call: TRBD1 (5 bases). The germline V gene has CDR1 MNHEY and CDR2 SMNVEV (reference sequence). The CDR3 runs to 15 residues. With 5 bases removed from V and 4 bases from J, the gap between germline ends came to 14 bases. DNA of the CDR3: TGTGCCAGCAGTAAGGGGCTCTTGGGCACCGGGGAGCTGTTTTTT. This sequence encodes CASSKGLLGTGELFF.

The CDR3 sequence is CAIKGGGKETQYF. The CDR3 DNA is TGTGCCATCAAAGGCGGGGGGAAAGAGACCCAGTACTTC. The chain links TRBV10-3 to TRBJ2-5, with 8 bases identical to TRBD2. This CDR3 is built from 13 residues. Germline CDR1 reads ENHRY; CDR2 reads SYGVKD. V lost 7 bases and J lost 3; bases outside the gene matches: 4.

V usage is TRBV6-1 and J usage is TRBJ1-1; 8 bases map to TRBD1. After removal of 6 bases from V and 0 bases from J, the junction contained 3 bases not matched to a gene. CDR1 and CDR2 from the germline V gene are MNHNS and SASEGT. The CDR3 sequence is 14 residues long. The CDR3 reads CASRGQGVNTEAFF. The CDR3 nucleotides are TGTGCCAGCAGAGGACAGGGTGTGAACACTGAAGCTTTCTTT.

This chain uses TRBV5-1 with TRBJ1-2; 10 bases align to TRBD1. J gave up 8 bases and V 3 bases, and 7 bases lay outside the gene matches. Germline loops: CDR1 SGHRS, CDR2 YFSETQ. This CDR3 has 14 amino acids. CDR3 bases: TGCGCCAGCAGCTCCGACAGGGGGCGGGGAGGCTACACCTTC. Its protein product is CASSSDRGRGGYTF.

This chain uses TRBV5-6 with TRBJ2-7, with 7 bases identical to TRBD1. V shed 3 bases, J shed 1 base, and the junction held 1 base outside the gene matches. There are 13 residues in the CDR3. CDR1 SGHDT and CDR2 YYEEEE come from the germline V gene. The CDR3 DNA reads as TGTGCCAGCAGCTCGGGACAGTCCTACGAGCAGTACTTC. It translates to CASSSGQSYEQYF.

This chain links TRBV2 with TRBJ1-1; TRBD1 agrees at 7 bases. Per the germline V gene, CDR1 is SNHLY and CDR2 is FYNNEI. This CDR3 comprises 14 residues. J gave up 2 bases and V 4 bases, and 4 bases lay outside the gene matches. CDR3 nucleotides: TGTGCCAGCAGTGCTAGGGGGCGCAACACTGAAGCTTTCTTT. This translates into CASSARGRNTEAFF.

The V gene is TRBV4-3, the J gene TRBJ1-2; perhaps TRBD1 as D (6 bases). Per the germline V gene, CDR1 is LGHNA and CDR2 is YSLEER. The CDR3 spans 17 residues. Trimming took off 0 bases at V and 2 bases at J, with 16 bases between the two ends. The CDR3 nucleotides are TGCGCCAGCAGCCAAGATACGGGGGGCAGGGGAAACTATGGCTACACCTTC. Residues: CASSQDTGGRGNYGYTF.

CDR3 sequence (DNA): TGCGCCAGCAGCTTGGAGCCAGCGGGGGCCCAAGAGACCCAGTACTTC. This translates into CASSLEPAGAQETQYF. The chain recombines TRBV5-1 with TRBJ2-5, with TRBD2 matching 8 bases. Losses at the gene ends were 0 bases for V and 1 base for J; bases not matched to a gene: 5. CDR3 length: 16 residues. Germline V gives CDR1 SGHRS, CDR2 YFSETQ.

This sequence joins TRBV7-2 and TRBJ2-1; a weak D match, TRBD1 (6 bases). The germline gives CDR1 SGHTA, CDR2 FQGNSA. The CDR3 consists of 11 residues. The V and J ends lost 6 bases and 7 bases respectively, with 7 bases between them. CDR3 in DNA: TGTGCCAGCAGTGACAGGAATGAGCAGTTCTTC. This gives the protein CASSDRNEQFF.